This TCR beta chain is from a study of T cell repertoires in cytomegalovirus infection. Overall study: Matching HLA type and CMV infection were both indicated by public TCR beta signatures. Broader study findings: Dominating the ex vivo response were HLA-C-restricted CMV-specific TCR beta clonotypes.

This clonotype was recorded only once. Its antigen is unidentified. Trimming shortened V by 4 bases and J by 0 bases, and 11 bases separated the two germline ends. Germline-derived CDR1 and CDR2 are KGHSH and LQKENI. The CDR3 totals 15 residues. From the reads, TCRdb called clonotypes with MiXCR, one entry per CDR3 protein. Of about 130,000 distinct CDR3 sequences listed, 7.5% to 9% are singletons. The sequenced material came from PBMCs. The chain couples TRBV18 to TRBJ2-3; D is ambiguous. This TCR was sampled from a human donor in good health (CMV status not recorded). Some clones in this sample may be carry-over from other donors' samples. CDR3 in amino acids: CASSLLARSTDTQYF. The DNA of the CDR3 is TGTGCCAGCTCACTACTCGCGAGGAGCACAGATACGCAGTATTTT.